Below, 18 T cell receptor beta chains from the same sample are listed, as sequenced in a study of shared clonotypes between healthy human individuals. TCRdb keeps only in-frame clones here, not all; method: immunoSEQ multiplex PCR. The sample holds some 490,000 clones; 70% to 80% are singletons and the top ten take about 11%. Sequenced: PBMCs. These receptors were taken from a woman between 35 and 50 years old in good health. Some clones in this sample may be carry-over from other donors' samples.

The CDR3 here is CASSLIIRVDSGNTIYF. Written as DNA, the CDR3 is TGTGCCAGCAGTTTAATCATCAGGGTCGATTCTGGAAACACCATATATTTT. The V and J genes are TRBV27 and TRBJ1-3, with a possible D match to TRBD1 (5 bases). Germline assignment: CDR1 MNHEY and CDR2 SMNVEV (reference sequence). Trimming removed 2 bases from V and 1 base from J, with 15 bases in between. The CDR3 is 17 residues long.

The chain recombines TRBV27 with TRBJ2-2, with 7 nucleotides matching TRBD2. V was pared by 5 bases and J by 3 bases, with 6 bases of the junction left unmatched. CDR1 MNHEY and CDR2 SMNVEV come from the germline V gene (reference sequence). The CDR3 totals 15 residues. For the CDR3, the DNA is TGTGCCAGCAGTCGGAGCGGGGATTACACCGGGGAGCTGTTTTTT. This gives the protein CASSRSGDYTGELFF.

To note about this clone: It is likely a read error: a sequence one base away is far more abundant. Other DNA sequences in the same sample also yield this CDR3. The V call is TRBV30, the J call TRBJ1-1; the D is unclear. Germline V lookup: CDR1 GTSNPN, CDR2 SVGIG (reference sequence). The CDR3 is 15 amino acids. The V end was cut by 4 bases, the J end by 1 base, with 16 bases between. DNA of the CDR3: TGTGCCTGGACTCCGAAGGAGGGCAGGAACACTGAAGCTTTCTTT. Translating it yields CAWTPKEGRNTEAFF.

The chain combines TRBV7-9 with TRBJ1-1, with D possibly matching TRBD1 (6 bases). The CDR3 totals 14 residues. The germline gives CDR1 SEHNR, CDR2 FQNEAQ (reference sequence). The V and J ends lost 1 base and 8 bases respectively, with 14 bases between them. The CDR3: CASSLGLGQTEAFF. The CDR3, as DNA: TGTGCCAGCAGCTTAGGGTTGGGACAAACCGAAGCTTTCTTT.

Only a few counts were recorded for this clone. The chain uses TRBV4-1 and TRBJ1-2; D is perhaps TRBD1 (5 bases). CDR1 and CDR2 from the germline V gene are MGHRA and YSYEKL. This CDR3 spans 15 amino acids. With 3 bases removed from V and 3 bases from J, the gap between germline ends came to 14 bases. CDR3 loop: CASSHLARADYGYTF. Here the CDR3 DNA reads TGCGCCAGCAGCCATTTGGCCAGGGCAGACTATGGCTACACCTTC.

This chain connects TRBV7-6 to TRBJ2-7; D gene uncertain. CDR3 length: 11 residues. CDR1 and CDR2 from the germline V gene are SGHVS and FNYEAQ. With 1 base removed from V and 6 bases from J, the gap between germline ends came to 4 bases. This CDR3 reads CASSLDAEQYF. The CDR3, as DNA: TGTGCCAGCAGCTTAGACGCCGAGCAGTACTTC. The complete variable domain, with remaining parts taken from reference TRBV7-6 and TRBJ2-7, reads GAGVSQSPRYKVTKRGQDVALRCDPISGHVSLYWYRQALGQGPEFLTYFNYEAQQDKSGLPNDRFSAERPEGSISTLTIQRTEQRDSAMYRCASSLDAEQYFGPGTRLTVT.

The count of this clone is one. The chain employs TRBV6-6 and TRBJ1-5, with 8 bases fitting TRBD1. In germline, CDR1 is MNHNY, CDR2 SVGAGI (reference sequence). The CDR3 has 16 amino acids. V lost 1 base and J lost 9; bases outside the gene matches: 11. The CDR3 region is CASSYFSTGTGLPQHF. CDR3 bases: TGTGCCAGCAGTTACTTTTCGACAGGGACAGGTCTGCCCCAGCATTTT.

This clone was detected once. The J gene is TRBJ2-7, the V gene TRBV5-6, with 7 nucleotides matching TRBD2. Germline-derived CDR1 and CDR2 are SGHDT and YYEEEE. CDR3 size: 14 residues. V was clipped by 4 bases and J by 5 bases; unmatched bases: 9. The CDR3: CASSMGGPGNEQYF. CDR3 sequence (DNA): TGTGCCAGCAGCATGGGAGGGCCGGGAAACGAGCAGTACTTC.

The chain couples TRBV4-1 to TRBJ2-3; the match to TRBD2 covers 14 bases. Trimming cost V 2 bases and J 2 bases; bases outside gene matches: 3. The CDR3 runs to 17 residues. Germline CDR1 reads MGHRA; CDR2 reads YSYEKL. Written as DNA, the CDR3 is TGCGCCAGCAGCCAAACGACTAGCGGGAGGGCCACAGATACGCAGTATTTT. It yields the protein CASSQTTSGRATDTQYF.

The CDR3 nucleotides are TGTGCCAGCAGCTCCCGAACAGGATCCTACGAGCAGTACTTC. Residues: CASSSRTGSYEQYF. The V gene is TRBV7-8, the J gene TRBJ2-7; a weak D match, TRBD1 (5 bases). This CDR3 spans 14 amino acids. Germline V gives CDR1 SGHVS, CDR2 FQNEAQ. With 4 bases removed from V and 1 base from J, the gap between germline ends came to 11 bases.

The V gene is TRBV5-4, the J gene TRBJ2-7; the D is unclear. Germline CDR1 is SGHNT and CDR2 is YYREEE (reference sequence). CDR3 length equals 14 residues. Trimming cost V 5 bases and J 2 bases, with 14 bases left between them. In nucleotides, the CDR3 is TGTGCCAGCAGTTCCGTCAAGAGGCCCTACGAGCAGTACTTC. Its protein is CASSSVKRPYEQYF.

The rearrangement joins TRBV11-3 to TRBJ2-2; D call uncertain. The CDR3 has 15 amino acids. Looked up from germline, CDR1 is SGHNT and CDR2 is YENEEA. V gave up 1 base and J gave up 8 bases, with 14 bases separating them. CDR3 nucleotide sequence: TGTGCCAGCAGCTTAGTGACCGACTTGAAGGGGGAGCTGTTTTTT. It yields the protein CASSLVTDLKGELFF.

For this clone: The same CDR3 is also encoded by other DNA sequences in this sample. This sequence joins TRBV5-1 and TRBJ1-3; possibly TRBD1 for D (5 bases). Germline V gives CDR1 SGHRS, CDR2 YFSETQ. The V end lost 4 bases, the J end lost 0 bases, and 11 bases lay between the germline ends. The length of the CDR3 is 15 residues. The CDR3 DNA reads as TGCGCCAGCAGCCCGGGGACCTCCTCTGGAAACACCATATATTTT. Its protein is CASSPGTSSGNTIYF. Based on the CDR3 plus reference TRBV5-1 and TRBJ1-3, the full variable domain is KAGVTQTPRYLIKTRGQQVTLSCSPISGHRSVSWYQQTPGQGLQFLFEYFSETQRNKGNFPGRFSGRQFSNSRSEMNVSTLELGDSALYLCASSPGTSSGNTIYFGEGSWLTVV.

The rearrangement links TRBV13 to TRBJ2-5; TRBD2 agrees at 12 bases. Germline loops: CDR1 PRHDT, CDR2 FYEKMQ (reference sequence). The ends lost 5 bases at V and 1 base at J; junction bases unmatched: 14. CDR3 length equals 19 residues. DNA for the CDR3: TGTGCCAGCAGCCCTGGACTAGCGGGACAACCCCTTCCCCAAGAGACCCAGTACTTC. Protein product: CASSPGLAGQPLPQETQYF.

This chain joins TRBV27 and TRBJ1-5; D is possibly TRBD1 (5 bases). Germline lookup yields CDR1 MNHEY and CDR2 SMNVEV (reference sequence). The CDR3 sequence is 14 residues long. Trimming took 5 bases from V and 6 from J, leaving 14 bases between them. The CDR3 loop reads CASSPGRGAQPQHF. Written as DNA, the CDR3 is TGTGCCAGCAGTCCCGGTCGCGGGGCTCAGCCCCAGCATTTT.

The gene calls are TRBV7-9 and TRBJ1-4; D is possibly TRBD1 (5 bases). V gave up 2 bases and J gave up 7 bases, with 8 bases separating them. This CDR3 is built from 13 residues. Germline loops: CDR1 SEHNR, CDR2 FQNEAQ (reference sequence). The CDR3 here is CASSLQGTEKLFF. The CDR3 DNA is TGTGCCAGCAGCTTACAGGGAACTGAAAAACTGTTTTTT. Full variable domain (outside the CDR3, taken from reference TRBV7-9 and TRBJ1-4): DTGVSQNPRHKITKRGQNVTFRCDPISEHNRLYWYRQTLGQGPEFLTYFQNEAQLEKSRLLSDRFSAERPKGSFSTLEIQRTEQGDSAMYLCASSLQGTEKLFFGSGTQLSVL.

The genes are TRBV28 and TRBJ2-5; D is ambiguous. V was pared by 5 bases and J by 7 bases, with 11 bases between. This CDR3 region has 12 residues. The germline gives CDR1 MDHEN, CDR2 SYDVKM. The CDR3 spells CASSLRDGTQYF. The CDR3 bases are TGTGCCAGCAGTCTCCGTGATGGGACCCAGTACTTC.

The sample holds one count of this clone. J is TRBJ1-6 and V is TRBV11-1; a weak D match, TRBD1 (6 bases). Germline lookup yields CDR1 SGHAT and CDR2 FQDESV (reference sequence). V gave up 2 bases and J gave up 8 bases, with 10 bases separating them. This CDR3 region has 14 residues. Written as DNA, the CDR3 is TGTGCCAGCAGCTTAAACAGGGTGGATTCACCCCTCCACTTT. This encodes CASSLNRVDSPLHF.